The subject of this entry is one T cell receptor (beta chain). Its antigen is not yet known. Base-call qualities are not available, and no considerably larger clone is one nucleotide away. From the germline V gene, CDR1 is SGDLS and CDR2 is YYNGEE. Relative to germline, V is missing 3 bases and J is missing 3 bases, with 0 bases of the junction outside any gene match. There are 14 amino acids in the CDR3, from cysteine to phenylalanine inclusive. The only DNA kept is the CDR3, 42 bases in frame from the first base. According to the study, the label for this sample's time point signals: blood sample drawn before combined kidney and bone marrow transplant. Thawed PBMCs were FACS-sorted into unstimulated Tregs (CD4+CD25+CD127-), CD4+ non-Tregs (CD4+CD25-), CD4 cells and CD8 cells. Prior to Treg sorting, thawed PBMCs were rested overnight with 150 to 250 IU/ml IL-2 at 37 degrees C. 4 combined kidney and bone marrow transplant recipients from the ITN036ST trial were included as patients, and samples were available only from these trial subjects. Healthy control blood was processed by Ficoll density gradient to PBMCs and cryopreserved; patient PBMCs were collected before and after transplant.

These data belong to a study of Tregs in tolerant kidney transplant recipients (dated by TCRdb to between 2018 and 2021). Study-wide context: The transplants used related donors along with nonmyeloablative bone marrow transplantation, and in the human trials mixed chimerism was transient. The study applied TCRbeta sequencing to find donor-specific regulatory T cells before combined kidney and bone marrow transplantation and then followed those same cells after transplant.

Broader findings and caveats from the paper: Expanding Tregs with activated donor B cells appeared to identify the most biologically relevant and donor-specific TCRbeta repertoire. Although technical replication error seemed to be minimal, the question of biological reproducibility was not addressed directly. Donor-specific Treg expansion was found to exceed global Treg expansion in tolerant patients, suggesting antigen-driven rather than nonspecific expansion. Because the study included only a small number of patients, the results must be confirmed in larger populations and under other immunosuppression protocols. For some patients, the PCR primers changed as time went on, which meant samples from those patients could not be compared with one another at the nucleotide level.

For TCRbeta CDR3 sequencing, genomic DNA from the sorted cells was extracted using the QIAGEN DNeasy Blood and Tissue Kit. High-throughput TCRbeta CDR3 sequencing, which included PCR amplification with bias correction and internal controls, was done commercially through immunoSEQ. As for the authors' bioinformatics: A unique productive TCRbeta sequence was defined by the CDR3 nucleotide sequence when primers matched, and otherwise by the CDR3 amino acid sequence together with the Vbeta and Jbeta genes. To correct sorting error, sequences shared between sorted populations at a frequency ratio of 2:1 or less were removed; the rest were assigned to the higher population. A sequence was defined as donor-reactive if the sequence was expanded at least 5-fold in CFSE-low cells compared with unstimulated cells and had a frequency of at least 0.01% in CFSE-low cells. Repertoire divergence was quantified by Jensen-Shannon divergence calculated from the top 100 TCRbeta sequences ranked by frequency. For samples with multiple sequencing runs, sorting error was corrected in each run separately before the runs were combined. Drawn from immuneACCESS, this table holds only the in-frame rearrangements with V and J called that TCRdb kept. Clones are partly lost; checked studies trace under half to an unresolved V gene and leave the rest unexplained. That table furnishes V, J and clone size, whereas the DNA furnished D and trimming. Here the sample has several thousand clones; 75% to 90% occur a single time. The top ten hold under 2% of the sample.

This TCR derives from a human donor who received a combined kidney and bone marrow transplant. The chain is assembled from TRBV9 and TRBJ2-4; TRBD1 aligns with 10 central bases. This specimen was Tregs from blood, taken before the transplant. The CDR3: CASSGTGGKNIQYF. The DNA sequence is as follows: TGTGCCAGCAGCGGGACAGGGGGCAAAAACATTCAGTACTTC.